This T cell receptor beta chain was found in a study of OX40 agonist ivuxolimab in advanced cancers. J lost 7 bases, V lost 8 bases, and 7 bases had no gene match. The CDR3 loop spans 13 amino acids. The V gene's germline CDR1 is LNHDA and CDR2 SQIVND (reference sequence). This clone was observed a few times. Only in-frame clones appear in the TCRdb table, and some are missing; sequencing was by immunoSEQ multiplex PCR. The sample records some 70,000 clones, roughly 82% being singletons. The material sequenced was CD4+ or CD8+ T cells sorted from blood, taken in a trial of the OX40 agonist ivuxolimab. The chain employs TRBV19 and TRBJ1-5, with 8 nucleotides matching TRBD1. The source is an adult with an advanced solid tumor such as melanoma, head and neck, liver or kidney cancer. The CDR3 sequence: CASRGQEGQPQHF. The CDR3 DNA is TGTGCCAGTCGGGGACAGGAAGGACAGCCCCAGCATTTT.